The rows below give T cell receptor beta chains drawn from one sample of a study of Ad26.COV2.S vaccination and SARS-CoV-2 variants. Profiling relied on immunoSEQ multiplex PCR, and the TCRdb table lists in-frame clones only, not all of them. The sample has some 290,000 clones, around four fifths seen once; the top ten hold around 2.2%. Sequencing was performed on peripheral blood, taken in a trial of Ad26.COV2.S vaccine versus placebo. These receptor sequences come from a person between 18 and 59 years old who received the Ad26.COV2.S COVID-19 vaccine or a placebo. The CDR3 runs from the conserved cysteine through the conserved F or W. The D gene is left open where the match is weak. Size is omitted from some rows. Given values are once, few, many or a class for expanded clones.

d_call j_call clone_size v_call cdr3_nt cdr3_aa
. TRBJ1-3 . TRBV19 TGTGCCAGTAGTATTCTCCGGGACAAAGGAAACACCATATATTTT CASSILRDKGNTIYF
. TRBJ1-5 . TRBV6-5 TGTGCCAGCAGACCCGGTGGGGGGAGCAATCAGCCCCAGCATTTT CASRPGGGSNQPQHF
TRBD2 TRBJ2-7 once TRBV3-1/TRBV3-2 TGTGCCAGCAGCCGTCGGACTAGCGGGGGCTACGAGCAGTACTTC CASSRRTSGGYEQYF
TRBD2 TRBJ2-2 . TRBV6-5 TGTGCCAGCAGTCCGGGACTAGTCGGCGTCGGGGAGCTGTTTTTT CASSPGLVGVGELFF
. TRBJ2-1 few TRBV24-1 TGTGCCACCAGTGAGATACGGAGGGTACGTTACAATGAGCAGTTCTTC CATSEIRRVRYNEQFF
. TRBJ2-1 once TRBV4-1 TGCGCCAGCAGCCCCATAGGTATCCGGGGTGGGAATGAGCAGTTCTTC CASSPIGIRGGNEQFF
TRBD2 TRBJ2-1 . TRBV6-4 TGTGCCAGCAGTCGTAGCGGGACTAGCGGGGCCAGCTCCTACAATGAGCAGTTCTTC CASSRSGTSGASSYNEQFF
TRBD1 TRBJ2-2 . TRBV7-3 TGTGCCAGCAGGTCAACGTCAGGGGGAACCGGGGAGCTGTTTTTT CASRSTSGGTGELFF
. TRBJ2-2 . TRBV18 TGTGCCAGCTCACCCAGGATGTCGGACACCGGGGAGCTGTTTTTT CASSPRMSDTGELFF
. TRBJ1-2 . TRBV7-9 TGTGCCAGTTCCGGATTCTATGGCTACACCTTC CASSGFYGYTF
. TRBJ2-7 . TRBV29-1 TGCAGCGTTGATTCCGGAGAGGACTACGAGCAGTACTTC CSVDSGEDYEQYF
. TRBJ1-5 . TRBV2 TGTGCCAGCGCGGAGAGGGTAAACAATCAGCCCCAGCATTTT CASAERVNNQPQHF
. TRBJ1-2 . TRBV12-3/TRBV12-4 TGTGCCAGCAGTTTATCGGCGGGATATGGCTACACCTTC CASSLSAGYGYTF
TRBD1 TRBJ1-2 . TRBV5-1 TGCGCCAGCAGCCCGGACAGGGGGCAGACGGGCTACACCTTC CASSPDRGQTGYTF
. TRBJ2-5 . TRBV7-2 TGTGCCAGCAGCTTAGGTATGGACCAAGAGACCCAGTACTTC CASSLGMDQETQYF
. TRBJ1-2 . TRBV5-1 TGCGCCAGCAGCTTGGAAAGGAACTATGGCTACACCTTC CASSLERNYGYTF
TRBD1 TRBJ2-7 . TRBV6-2/TRBV6-3 TGTGCCAGCAGTTACTGGGCAGGGGGCGCCTACGAGCAGTACTTC CASSYWAGGAYEQYF
. TRBJ2-6 few TRBV7-9 TGTGCCAGCAGCTTAGCAGGTCGCTCACGCTCTGGGGCCAACGTCCTGACTTTC CASSLAGRSRSGANVLTF
. TRBJ1-6 . TRBV28 TGTGCCATCGCCTCGGGGGAGTTTTCACCCCTCCACTTT CAIASGEFSPLHF
. TRBJ1-3 few TRBV7-6 TGTGCCAGCAGCTTAAGTCCAGCTCGCGGAAACACCATATATTTT CASSLSPARGNTIYF
. TRBJ1-1 . TRBV6-1 TGTGCCAGCAGGGAAGGGGTGAACACTGAAGCTTTCTTT CASREGVNTEAFF
. TRBJ2-3 . TRBV7-3 TGTGCCAGCAGCCCCGTCGGCTCTAACACAGATACGCAGTATTTT CASSPVGSNTDTQYF
TRBD1 TRBJ1-2 . TRBV11-3 TGTGCCAGCAGCCCTGGGACAGGGGGTGCACCTCGCTATGGCTACACCTTC CASSPGTGGAPRYGYTF
TRBD1 TRBJ2-1 . TRBV24-1 TGTGCCACCAGTGACCCGGGACAGGGGGCGCGAACCTACAATGAGCAGTTCTTC CATSDPGQGARTYNEQFF
. TRBJ1-2 . TRBV7-9 TGTGCCAGCAGCCCCAGAGGGGACCCCTATGGCTACACCTTC CASSPRGDPYGYTF